Detailed here is one TCR beta chain. Produced via immunoSEQ multiplex PCR; TCRdb's table is partial and in-frame only. The sample lists fewer than 500,000 clones, around 89% occurring once. Those who participated ranged in age from roughly 18 to 89 years and resided in about two dozen US areas. The data derive from a study of blood T cell repertoires in COVID-19. Trimming removed 3 bases at V and 6 bases at J, with 13 bases between. The CDR3 consists of 14 residues. CDR1 and CDR2 (germline): SGHRS, YFSETQ. The V and J genes are TRBV5-1 and TRBJ2-1; D not resolved. This TCR was recovered from a young woman with acute COVID-19. Sample: PBMCs or T cells enriched from blood (not recorded which). The chain's CDR3 is CASSSQVYGNEQFF. The CDR3 coding sequence is TGCGCCAGCAGCTCCCAAGTATACGGCAATGAGCAGTTCTTC.